This entry describes one TCR beta chain. What this receptor recognizes is not known. Per-base qualities were not stored, and no clone one base away is much larger. The library was made by the immunoSEQ multiplex PCR assay. The study's own analysis went as follows. To diagnose cytomegalovirus status from the catalog of TCR beta chain sequences, a statistical classification framework was built. Entries here come from immuneACCESS through TCRdb and include only in-frame sequences with V and J called. Some clones fail to appear in such tables; in the studies checked, an unresolved V gene covers under half of the shortfall, and the cause of the remainder is unknown. V and J calls and clone size follow that table, whereas D and trimming were derived from the DNA. The sample data list some 170,000 clones, and more than 75% of these were observed just once. Together, the top ten hold 2.7% of the sample. The donors were included in the validation cohort of 120 subjects, a group kept apart from the approximately 700-subject first cohort.

CDR1 MNHEY and CDR2 SVGAGI are derived from the germline V gene. The V and J ends are trimmed by 8 bases and 7 bases, leaving 17 bases between them. The CDR3 spans 13 residues, from the cysteine through the phenylalanine. The CDR3 DNA has 39 bases and is translated from base 1. The data derive from a study of cytomegalovirus exposure and HLA in healthy donors (dated by TCRdb to 2016 to 2017). With respect to the entire study: According to a later analysis, one platform produced both the approximately 110 validation repertoires and the approximately 660 repertoires of the first cohort. The study aimed to test whether cataloging public T cell receptors could reveal signatures of past pathogen exposure. Besides the first cohort of some 670 subjects, a separate validation cohort made up of 95 to 150 different subjects was used. To predict cytomegalovirus infection status, the study combined high-throughput TCR immunosequencing, statistical association of individual TCRs with disease status, and machine learning.

Summary of the overall study and its limitations: The study gave a list of about 150 TCR beta chains associated with cytomegalovirus. A later analysis found that TCRs clustered in the first cohort also tended to co-occur in the roughly 120 validation repertoires, with roughly 95% of cluster scores above 0. In both the original and validation cohorts, the classifier was reported to diagnose cytomegalovirus status with high specificity and sensitivity. According to the authors, the approach could potentially be generalized to other disease states and immunological phenotypes. While some public TCRs were present in many individuals, most TCR sequences turned up only very rarely across donors. A few of the identified cytomegalovirus-associated TCR beta chains were confirmed in vitro to be specific for cytomegalovirus antigens. A later analysis had no HLA typing for the validation cohort, so co-occurrence there was scored across all 120 repertoires.

This sequence uses TRBV6-5 and TRBJ2-5; the D gene is possibly TRBD1, with 6 bases matching. Source material: PBMCs. This TCR came from a man younger than 35 in good health and CMV-seropositive. CDR3 region: CASSRGARGTQYF. The bases are TGTGCCAGCTCCAGGGGAGCCCGAGGGACCCAGTACTTC.